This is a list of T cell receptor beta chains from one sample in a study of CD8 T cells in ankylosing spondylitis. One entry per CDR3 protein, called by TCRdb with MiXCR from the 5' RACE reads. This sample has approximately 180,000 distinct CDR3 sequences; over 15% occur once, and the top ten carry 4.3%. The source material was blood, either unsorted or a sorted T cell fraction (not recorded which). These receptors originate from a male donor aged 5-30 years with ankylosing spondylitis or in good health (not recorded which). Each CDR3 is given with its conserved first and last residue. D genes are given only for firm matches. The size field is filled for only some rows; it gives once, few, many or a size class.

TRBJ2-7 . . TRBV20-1 TGCAGTGCCTCTAACCCCGGGTACTACGAGCAGTACTTC CSASNPGYYEQYF
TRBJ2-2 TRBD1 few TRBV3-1 TGTGCCAGCAGCCGCCGACAGGGGAAAACCGGGGAGCTGTTTTTT CASSRRQGKTGELFF
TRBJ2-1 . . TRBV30 TGTGCCTGGAGTGAGACAGGCTCCTACAATGAGCAGTTCTTC CAWSETGSYNEQFF
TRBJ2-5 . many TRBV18 TGTGCCAGCAGCCCGTACCAAGAGACCCAGTACTTC CASSPYQETQYF
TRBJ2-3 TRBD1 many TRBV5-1 TGCGCCAGCAGGTCGGGACAGGGGACAGATACGCAGTATTTT CASRSGQGTDTQYF
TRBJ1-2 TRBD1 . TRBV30 TGTGCCTGGAGTGTAAAGGGGACAGGGCATGGCTACACCTTC CAWSVKGTGHGYTF
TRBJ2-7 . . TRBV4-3 TGCGCCAGCAGCCAAGGGGTAAGGGGGAACGAGCAGTACTTC CASSQGVRGNEQYF
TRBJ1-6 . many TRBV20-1 TGCAGTGCTAGGGGGGGCAGTTCGGACCCGGTTGTTTCACCCCTCCACTTT CSARGGSSDPVVSPLHF
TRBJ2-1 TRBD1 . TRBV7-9 TGTGCCAGCAGCCGCCCGGGACAGGGCGGTGAGCAGTTCTTC CASSRPGQGGEQFF
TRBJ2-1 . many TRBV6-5 TGTGCCAGCAGTTCGTCCGGGACACAATCCTACAATGAGCAGTTCTTC CASSSSGTQSYNEQFF
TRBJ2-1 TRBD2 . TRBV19 TGTGCCAGTAGCGCCATGGGACTAGCGGGACACAATGAGCAGTTCTTC CASSAMGLAGHNEQFF
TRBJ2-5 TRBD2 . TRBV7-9 TGTGCCAGCAGCTCCCCAGCGGGAGGGCCAGAGACCCAGTACTTC CASSSPAGGPETQYF
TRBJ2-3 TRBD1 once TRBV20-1 TGCAGTGCCATCCCAATCGTAGGACAGGCAAGCACAGATACGCAGTATTTT CSAIPIVGQASTDTQYF
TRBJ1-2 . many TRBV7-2 TGTGCCAGCAGCTTAGGGGCGGCTTTGGGCTACACCTTC CASSLGAALGYTF
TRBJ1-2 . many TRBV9 TGTGCCAGCAGCGTAGACGGGGTTGTTGGTAATGGCTACACCTTC CASSVDGVVGNGYTF
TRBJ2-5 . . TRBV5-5 TGTGCCAGCATCGATTTAGAGACCCAGTACTTC CASIDLETQYF
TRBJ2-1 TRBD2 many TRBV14 TGTGCCAGCAGCTCAGCGGGAGACGTGTTCTTC CASSSAGDVFF
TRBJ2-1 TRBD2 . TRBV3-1 TGTGCCAGCAGCCAGGGACTAGCGATCGGTGAGCAGTTCTTC CASSQGLAIGEQFF
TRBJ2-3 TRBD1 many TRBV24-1 TGTGCCACCAGTGACCCTAGGACAGGGCCGAGATCTACGCAGTATTTT CATSDPRTGPRSTQYF
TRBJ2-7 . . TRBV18 TGTGCCAGCTCACCACTCCCTAAATCAATATCCTACGAGCAGTACTTC CASSPLPKSISYEQYF
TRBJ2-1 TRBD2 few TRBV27 TGTGCCAGCAGGACTAGCAGACCAGGTGGTGAGCAGTTCTTC CASRTSRPGGEQFF
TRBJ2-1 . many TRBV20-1 TGTAGGGGGAGGACAGTTGAGTTCTTC CRGRTVEFF
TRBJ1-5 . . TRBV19 TGTGCCAGTAGCCAATCCGTTAGCCAGCCCCAGCATTTT CASSQSVSQPQHF
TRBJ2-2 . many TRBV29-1 TGCAGCGTTGGGGGGTTTTACACCGGGGAGCTGTTTTTT CSVGGFYTGELFF
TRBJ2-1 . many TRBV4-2 TGTGCCAGCAGCCCCGGAAGCGGTTACAATGAGCAGTTCTTC CASSPGSGYNEQFF
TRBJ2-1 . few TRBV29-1 TGCAGCGTTGAGGAGGGGAGCTCCTACAATGAGCAGTTCTTC CSVEEGSSYNEQFF
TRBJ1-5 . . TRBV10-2 TGCGCCAGCAGTGAGAATAGGGAGCCCCAGCATTTT CASSENREPQHF
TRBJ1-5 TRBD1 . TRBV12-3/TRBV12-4 TGTGCCAGCAGTGTAGAGGGGGCTCAGCCCCAGCATTTT CASSVEGAQPQHF
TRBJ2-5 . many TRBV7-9 TGTGCCAGCAGCTTACCGGGAGTGGAGACCCAGTACTTC CASSLPGVETQYF
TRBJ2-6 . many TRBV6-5 TGTGCCAGCAGTTACGGATTAAGCAACGTCCTGACTTTC CASSYGLSNVLTF
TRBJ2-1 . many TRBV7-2 TGTGCCAGCAGCTCCTCGCCATTGAGGGGCGATGAGCAGTTCTTC CASSSSPLRGDEQFF